The next 23 T cell receptor beta chains were all read from a single sample in a study of blood T cell repertoires in COVID-19. Libraries were prepared by immunoSEQ multiplex PCR; TCRdb keeps only in-frame clonotypes and omits some of them. The data show about 320,000 clones, with around 83% seen just once and around 1.2% held by the top ten. Sample: peripheral blood. The source is a woman between 45 and 65 years old with acute or convalescent COVID-19.

The V call is TRBV27, the J call TRBJ1-1; weak D call: TRBD1 (5 bases). Trimming took 4 bases from V and 1 from J, leaving 13 bases between them. In germline, CDR1 is MNHEY, CDR2 SMNVEV (reference sequence). This CDR3 region has 15 residues. The CDR3 reads CASSSWGQGNTEAFF. CDR3 bases: TGTGCCAGCAGTTCTTGGGGCCAGGGGAACACTGAAGCTTTCTTT.

The chain links TRBV5-1 to TRBJ2-1; TRBD2 aligns across 10 bases. Germline CDR1 reads SGHRS; CDR2 reads YFSETQ. There are 16 residues in the CDR3. The ends lost 1 base at V and 7 bases at J; junction bases unmatched: 8. CDR3 protein: CASSLRGLAGENEQFF. The CDR3, as DNA: TGCGCCAGCAGCTTGAGAGGCCTAGCGGGGGAGAATGAGCAGTTCTTC.

This clone was recorded many times. The genes are TRBV11-3 and TRBJ2-7, with D tentatively TRBD1 (8 bases). Per germline, CDR1 SGHNT and CDR2 YENEEA. The CDR3 has 17 residues. V was trimmed by 5 bases and J by 0 bases, leaving 20 bases between them. DNA for the CDR3: TGTGCCAGCAGCCGTTCTGGGGGGGACAGGAGCTCCTACGAGCAGTACTTC. This gives the protein CASSRSGGDRSSYEQYF. The full variable domain, rest sourced from reference TRBV11-3 and TRBJ2-7, is EAGVVQSPRYKIIEKKQPVAFWCNPISGHNTLYWYLQNLGQGPELLIRYENEEAVDDSQLPKDRFSAERLKGVDSTLKIQPAELGDSAVYLCASSRSGGDRSSYEQYFGPGTRLTVT.

The gene calls are TRBV7-9 and TRBJ1-1; 7 bases match TRBD1. In germline, CDR1 is SEHNR, CDR2 FQNEAQ (reference sequence). After removal of 3 bases from V and 3 bases from J, the junction contained 10 bases not matched to a gene. CDR3 size: 16 residues. The CDR3 DNA is TGTGCCAGCAGCTTGGGGCAGGGGGGTTTGGACACTGAAGCTTTCTTT. Encoded protein: CASSLGQGGLDTEAFF.

The chain uses TRBV19 and TRBJ2-2; 12 nucleotides agree with TRBD2. Germline assignment: CDR1 LNHDA and CDR2 SQIVND (reference sequence). V shed 6 bases, J shed 5 bases, and the junction held 7 bases outside the gene matches. CDR3 size: 16 residues. The CDR3 is CASRTGLAGETGELFF. CDR3 nucleotides: TGTGCCAGTAGGACGGGACTAGCGGGCGAGACCGGGGAGCTGTTTTTT.

The V gene is TRBV5-6, the J gene TRBJ2-1, with 15 nucleotides matching TRBD2. The V gene end was trimmed by 3 bases and the J gene end by 8 bases; junction bases not matched to a gene: 9. The CDR3 is 17 residues long. Germline-derived CDR1 and CDR2 are SGHDT and YYEEEE. The CDR3 here is CASSWGLAGGRSDEQFF. In DNA form, the CDR3 reads TGTGCCAGCAGCTGGGGACTAGCGGGAGGTAGGAGCGATGAGCAGTTCTTC.

The rearrangement joins TRBV15 to TRBJ2-5, with D possibly matching TRBD1 (5 bases). V lost 1 base, J lost 5 bases, and 20 bases lay in between. The CDR3 runs to 17 residues. The germline CDR1 and CDR2 sequences are LNHNV and YYDKDF (reference sequence). CDR3 sequence: CATSRAGGQGSMETQYF. CDR3 DNA: TGTGCCACCAGCAGAGCAGGTGGTCAGGGTTCGATGGAGACCCAGTACTTC.

V gene TRBV30 combines with J gene TRBJ1-5; a possible D gene is TRBD1 (6 bases). This CDR3 spans 13 amino acids. Trimming removed 3 bases at V and 4 bases at J, with 10 bases between. Germline V gene sequence: CDR1 GTSNPN, CDR2 SVGIG (reference sequence). In DNA, the CDR3 is TGTGCCTGGAGACGGGACATTAATCAGCCCCAGCATTTT. Translating it yields CAWRRDINQPQHF.

This sequence joins TRBV18 and TRBJ1-3; 8 nucleotides match TRBD1. The length of the CDR3 is 15 residues. Germline CDR1 and CDR2: KGHSH and LQKENI. Trimming at V came to 3 bases and at J to 0 bases, leaving 1 base not matched to a gene. The CDR3 sequence is CASSPGQASGNTIYF. The CDR3 region has the DNA TGTGCCAGCTCACCGGGACAGGCCTCTGGAAACACCATATATTTT. Combining the CDR3 with reference TRBV18 and TRBJ1-3 gives the whole variable domain NAGVMQNPRHLVRRRGQEARLRCSPMKGHSHVYWYRQLPEEGLKFMVYLQKENIIDESGMPKERFSAEFPKEGPSILRIQQVVRGDSAAYFCASSPGQASGNTIYFGEGSWLTVV.

V and J are TRBV5-1 and TRBJ2-2; TRBD1 aligns across 7 bases. Unmatched junction bases numbered 5, after V lost 0 bases and J lost 0 bases. The length of the CDR3 is 17 residues. Germline lookup yields CDR1 SGHRS and CDR2 YFSETQ. The CDR3 nucleotides read TGCGCCAGCAGCTTGGCCAGAGGGGGCTCGAACACCGGGGAGCTGTTTTTT. Its protein product is CASSLARGGSNTGELFF.

This clone was seen once. The chain uses TRBV27 and TRBJ2-5; 7 bases match TRBD2. The CDR3 length is 14 residues. J gave up 13 bases and V 0 bases, and 11 bases lay outside the gene matches. Germline V CDR1 and CDR2: MNHEY, SMNVEV (reference sequence). The CDR3 DNA follows: TGTGCCAGCAGTTTATCGGGAGGGGACGGACGGCCGTACTTC. It is translated as CASSLSGGDGRPYF.

V and J are TRBV18 and TRBJ1-3, with D possibly TRBD1 on 5 matching bases. Germline lookup yields CDR1 KGHSH and CDR2 LQKENI. This CDR3 comprises 16 residues. V was cut by 6 bases and J by 2 bases, with 17 bases left in between. The CDR3 DNA reads as TGTGCCAGCTCGCCATCAGGGATGAGGACTGGAAACACCATATATTTT. Its translation is CASSPSGMRTGNTIYF.

About this clone itself: One junction end does not reproduce the germline sequence, and a read error may be involved. This chain links TRBV29-1 with TRBJ2-3; 10 bases agree with TRBD2. Germline V gives CDR1 SQVTM, CDR2 ANQGSEA. The CDR3 extends over 15 amino acids. The CDR3 nucleotides read TGCAGGGTTGATCTAGCGGGAGTGGAGGGGGATACGCAGTATTTT. The encoded protein is CRVDLAGVEGDTQYF.

This chain uses TRBV18 with TRBJ1-4, with D possibly matching TRBD1 (5 bases). Germline V gives CDR1 KGHSH, CDR2 LQKENI. V shed 0 bases and J shed 8 bases, with 13 bases lying between them. The CDR3 is made up of 15 amino acids. The CDR3, as DNA: TGTGCCAGCTCACCACCCTCTGGGCCAGGGGAAAAACTGTTTTTT. Translated: CASSPPSGPGEKLFF.

This clone has more than one count but fewer than ten. This chain joins TRBV7-2 and TRBJ2-3, with TRBD1 matching over 7 bases. The CDR3 is made up of 14 amino acids. The germline gives CDR1 SGHTA, CDR2 FQGNSA. The J segment lost 1 base and the V segment lost 6 bases, leaving 4 bases of the junction unmatched. CDR3 DNA sequence: TGTGCCAGCAGGTCCGGGACAGGCACAGATACGCAGTATTTT. It yields the protein CASRSGTGTDTQYF.

With regard to this clone: Other DNA sequences in this specimen translate into the identical CDR3. This chain uses TRBV7-2 with TRBJ2-3; D not resolved. Per germline, CDR1 SGHTA and CDR2 FQGNSA. Trimming stripped 5 bases from V and 0 bases from J, with 6 bases between. The CDR3 contains 13 residues. As DNA, the CDR3 is TGTGCCAGCAGCCCCGGTAGCACAGATACGCAGTATTTT. Translation: CASSPGSTDTQYF.

The CDR3 loop is CASSANRDRDTGELFF. The CDR3 DNA sequence: TGTGCCAGCAGCGCAAACAGGGATCGAGACACCGGGGAGCTGTTTTTT. The rearrangement joins TRBV9 to TRBJ2-2; D is perhaps TRBD1 (6 bases). Germline V gene data show CDR1 as SGDLS and CDR2 as YYNGEE. The CDR3 extends over 16 amino acids. The V end was cut by 3 bases, the J end by 3 bases, with 15 bases between.

The rearrangement links TRBV28 to TRBJ1-2; TRBD1 agrees at 8 bases. The trim removed 5 bases at V and 8 bases at J, leaving 22 bases unmatched. This CDR3 is 18 amino acids long. CDR1 and CDR2 from the germline V gene are MDHEN and SYDVKM. The CDR3 loop is CASSPKYLDREFPGGYTF. DNA of the CDR3: TGTGCCAGCAGTCCCAAATACCTGGACAGGGAATTTCCCGGGGGCTACACCTTC.

This sequence joins TRBV6-2 or TRBV6-3 and TRBJ2-3; 7 bases align to TRBD2. V was clipped by 6 bases and J by 1 base; unmatched bases: 7. Germline CDR1 and CDR2: MNHEY and SVGEGT. This CDR3 is 15 amino acids long. In DNA form, the CDR3 reads TGTGCCAGCAGCTTCTTACTAGCGCGCACAGATACGCAGTATTTT. Its protein is CASSFLLARTDTQYF.

The genes are TRBV5-1 and TRBJ1-2; maybe TRBD1 (6 bases). Germline values: CDR1 SGHRS, CDR2 YFSETQ. This CDR3 has 14 amino acids. The V gene lost 0 bases and the J gene lost 6 bases, with 12 bases spanning the gap. The CDR3 sequence is CASSLGGGKDGYTF. In nucleotides, the CDR3 is TGCGCCAGCAGCTTGGGTGGGGGCAAGGATGGCTACACCTTC.

This clone was recorded once. The chain combines TRBV11-2 with TRBJ2-2; the match to TRBD1 covers 9 bases. This CDR3 is 19 amino acids long. With V trimmed by 6 bases and J by 5 bases, 19 bases remained unmatched. CDR1 is SGHAT and CDR2 is FQNNGV in the germline V gene. This CDR3 is CASRTSGTGSQHGTGELFF. CDR3 nucleotide sequence: TGTGCCAGCAGGACTTCCGGGACAGGGTCTCAACACGGGACCGGGGAGCTGTTTTTT.

This clone was observed a few times. This rearrangement joins TRBV9 to TRBJ1-6, with 7 bases matching TRBD1. CDR1 and CDR2 from the germline V gene are SGDLS and YYNGEE. The CDR3 totals 13 residues. V lost 3 bases, J lost 10 bases, and 4 bases stayed unmatched. The CDR3 region has the DNA TGTGCCAGCAGCGGATCAGGGGGGTCACCCCTCCACTTT. It encodes CASSGSGGSPLHF. The full variable domain, rest sourced from reference TRBV9 and TRBJ1-6, is DSGVTQTPKHLITATGQRVTLRCSPRSGDLSVYWYQQSLDQGLQFLIQYYNGEERAKGNILERFSAQQFPDLHSELNLSSLELGDSALYFCASSGSGGSPLHFGNGTRLTVT.

V and J are TRBV13 and TRBJ2-3; TRBD2 agrees at 9 bases. Losses at the gene ends were 5 bases for V and 2 bases for J; bases not matched to a gene: 8. The CDR3 has 16 amino acids. Germline V gives CDR1 PRHDT, CDR2 FYEKMQ (reference sequence). The CDR3 spells CASSEKQGLATDTQYF. CDR3 coding DNA: TGTGCCAGCAGCGAAAAGCAGGGACTAGCCACAGATACGCAGTATTTT.